This T cell receptor (beta chain) comes out of a study of Graves' ophthalmopathy and Graves' hyperthyroidism. This CDR3 has 13 residues. V lost 6 bases and J 5 bases, leaving 13 bases between the germline ends. CDR1 MNHNS and CDR2 SASEGT come from the germline V gene. Amplification targeted the TCR beta CDR3 regions, with RNA transcripts as the source material. RT-PCR with HTBI primers came first, then second-round multiplex PCR. Each CDR3 protein is one row after TCRdb ran MiXCR on the multiplex PCR reads. Of approximately 380,000 distinct CDR3 sequences detected, around a fifth appear once; the ten largest clones hold around 3.2%. Ten or more counts support this clonotype. The target antigen is unknown. Study conclusions and caveats: Blood also carried most expanded thyroid clonotypes exceeding 0.001 frequency.

Sequencing was done on a sample of peripheral blood. The source of this sequence is a woman between 18 and 30 years old with stable Graves' hyperthyroidism. The rearrangement links TRBV6-1 to TRBJ2-5; D possibly matches TRBD1 or TRBD2 (5 bases each). As DNA, the CDR3 is TGTGCCAGCAGCCCGGGACCTGGGGAGACCCAGTACTTC. Translated, it gives CASSPGPGETQYF.